The present entry profiles one T cell receptor beta chain with its context. The antigen is not known. The data belong to a study of blood T cells in healthy people across ages. Study-wide results and caveats: TCR beta diversity per million T cells fell roughly linearly with age.

A sample-barcoded 5' primer and a J-beta primer mix were used in a second PCR of roughly 7 to 11 cycles. Each of the cDNA molecules was tagged by a template-switch adaptor with 12 random nucleotides. TCRdb fed the 5' RACE reads into MiXCR, producing one record per CDR3 protein. The sample lists about 1.1 million distinct CDR3 sequences; approximately 38% were seen once. The receptor was derived from a man aged 18 to 29 in good health. Specimen: blood.

CDR3 DNA sequence: TGTGCCAGCAGTTATCGAGGGGCAGCAGATACGCAGTATTTT. As protein: CASSYRGAADTQYF. The rearrangement uses TRBV6-5 and TRBJ2-3, with D tentatively TRBD1 or TRBD2 (5 bases each). CDR1 and CDR2 from the germline V gene are MNHEY and SVGAGI. This CDR3 region has 14 residues. Trimming took off 3 bases at V and 4 bases at J, with 11 bases between the two ends.